The T cell receptor (beta chain) under discussion was sequenced for a study of CD8+CD57+ T cells in acquired aplastic anemia. Across the whole study: Yields of DNA that came from sorted CD4+ and CD8+ cells averaged approximately 3.2 ug. Mean read depth for CD4+ cells from healthy donors was some 11 million. Findings and limits, study-wide: With respect to CD8+ Simpson's diversity, patients and controls did not differ significantly. The study identified more than 25 CD8+ CDR3 sequences shared by patients and controls.

The CDR3 spans 15 residues. Trimming cost V 0 bases and J 5 bases; bases outside gene matches: 3. Germline V gives CDR1 LNHNV, CDR2 YYDKDF (reference sequence). For CDR3 and TCR beta VDJ profiling, genomic DNA was the template used. TCRdb itself ran the reads through MiXCR, one entry per CDR3 protein. Here the sample spans fewer than 250,000 distinct CDR3 sequences, less than 70% being singletons. In regard to this clonotype: Its target is unknown.

The sequenced sample was sorted CD4+, CD8+, or CD8+CD57+ T cells (not recorded which) from PBMCs. V and J are TRBV15 and TRBJ2-5; TRBD1 matches at 10 bases. The clonotype originates from a human donor in good health, serving as a control. CDR3 DNA: TGTGCCACCAGCAGAGATGGGGACAGGGGCGAGACCCAGTACTTC. This sequence encodes CATSRDGDRGETQYF.